The 25 T cell receptor beta chains below come from one sample, sequenced in a study of chemoradiotherapy in HPV16-positive cancers. This table comes from immunoSEQ multiplex PCR, and its TCRdb copy is limited to in-frame clones, with some not included. The sample carries fewer than 6,000 clones, around 72% recorded once. The source material was tumor tissue, sampled from a patient who underwent chemoradiotherapy. The receptors were gathered from a human donor with HPV-associated anogenital cancer.

V and J are TRBV15 and TRBJ2-2, with D unclear. Trimming left V 0 bases short and J 6 bases short, with 14 bases between. Germline V gene sequence: CDR1 LNHNV, CDR2 YYDKDF (reference sequence). CDR3 length: 16 amino acids. The CDR3 protein is CATSRDLGESAGELFF. In DNA, the CDR3 is TGTGCCACCAGCAGAGATCTTGGAGAGTCGGCCGGGGAGCTGTTTTTT.

The V gene is TRBV28, the J gene TRBJ2-3; unclear D gene. CDR3 size: 14 residues. From germline, CDR1 is MDHEN and CDR2 SYDVKM. Between the trimmed V and J ends, which lost 3 bases and 4 bases, there was a span of 11 bases. In DNA, the CDR3 is TGTGCCAGCAGTTTTTCGATAGCTGCAGATACGCAGTATTTT. This encodes CASSFSIAADTQYF.

This clone was seen more than once but under ten times. The rearrangement links TRBV7-2 to TRBJ2-7; D may be TRBD2 (6 bases). Per the germline V gene, CDR1 is SGHTA and CDR2 is FQGNSA. This CDR3 is 14 amino acids long. Deletions cut 5 bases from V and 12 bases from J, with 23 bases between. The CDR3 region has the DNA TGTGCCAGCAGCCCGACGGGGGAGGCTAGGGTAAGGTACTTC. Its translation is CASSPTGEARVRYF. Supplemented by reference TRBV7-2 and TRBJ2-7, the full variable domain reads GAGVSQSPSNKVTEKGKDVELRCDPISGHTALYWYRQSLGQGLEFLIYFQGNSAPDKSGLPSDRFSAERTGGSVSTLTIQRTQQEDSAVYLCASSPTGEARVRYFGPGTRLTVT.

This clone was detected once. The chain uses TRBV23-1 and TRBJ1-1; tentative D call: TRBD1 (6 bases). TRBV23-1 is sorted into the ORF group, with uncertain function. This CDR3 is 18 amino acids long. V gave up 4 bases and J gave up 1 base, with 22 bases separating them. DNA for the CDR3: TGCGCCAGCAGTCCTATTTATTCAACAGGGATATGGAACACTGAAGCTTTCTTT. Translation: CASSPIYSTGIWNTEAFF.

This rearrangement joins TRBV7-3 to TRBJ2-7; the D gene could be TRBD1 or TRBD2 (5 bases each). CDR1 is SGHTA and CDR2 is FQGTGA in the germline V gene. The V end was cut by 5 bases, the J end by 6 bases, with 23 bases between. This CDR3 has 16 amino acids. The CDR3 DNA reads TGTGCCAGCAGCCCGCTACGAAGGGGACCAGTTGTCGAGCAGTACTTC. It yields the protein CASSPLRRGPVVEQYF.

The rearrangement uses TRBV11-2 and TRBJ2-7; possibly TRBD1 or TRBD2 for D (5 bases each). The CDR3 length is 15 residues. V was trimmed by 7 bases and J by 3 bases, leaving 19 bases between them. The germline gives CDR1 SGHAT, CDR2 FQNNGV. The CDR3 DNA reads as TGTGCCAGCACTACGCTGTGGGGACCCCGCTACGAGCAGTACTTC. It codes for CASTTLWGPRYEQYF.

The chain recombines TRBV5-1 with TRBJ2-5; D unclear. CDR1 and CDR2 (germline): SGHRS, YFSETQ. The V end lost 5 bases, the J end lost 1 base, and 9 bases lay between the germline ends. This CDR3 contains 13 residues. CDR3 nucleotides: TGCGCCAGCAGTTTCAGCATCCAAGAGACCCAGTACTTC. Translation gives CASSFSIQETQYF. The variable domain in full, with the rest retrieved from reference TRBV5-1 and TRBJ2-5, is KAGVTQTPRYLIKTRGQQVTLSCSPISGHRSVSWYQQTPGQGLQFLFEYFSETQRNKGNFPGRFSGRQFSNSRSEMNVSTLELGDSALYLCASSFSIQETQYFGPGTRLLVL.

The J gene is TRBJ1-5, the V gene TRBV5-1, with D unresolved. Germline V gene sequence: CDR1 SGHRS, CDR2 YFSETQ. The V end lost 0 bases, the J end lost 3 bases, and 7 bases lay between the germline ends. The CDR3 spans 14 residues. In nucleotides, the CDR3 is TGCGCCAGCAGCTTGGCGGGTCTCAATCAGCCCCAGCATTTT. This encodes CASSLAGLNQPQHF.

J is TRBJ2-1 and V is TRBV7-9; 8 bases are a match to TRBD2. Trimming removed 2 bases from V and 6 bases from J; junction bases left unmatched: 6. The CDR3 is 15 amino acids. Germline V gives CDR1 SEHNR, CDR2 FQNEAQ (reference sequence). The DNA of the CDR3 is TGTGCCAGCAGCTTATCGGGGGGGCCACGCAATGAGCAGTTCTTC. Translated, it gives CASSLSGGPRNEQFF.

This clone appeared a few times. This chain uses TRBV29-1 with TRBJ2-7; D perhaps matches TRBD2 (5 bases). The germline V gene encodes CDR1 SQVTM and CDR2 ANQGSEA. Trimming pared 3 bases from V and 6 bases from J, leaving 24 bases between. The CDR3 consists of 16 residues. CDR3 coding DNA: TGCAGCGTTGAGTGGAGCGGAGGATACCTACCGGTCGAGCAGTACTTC. This sequence encodes CSVEWSGGYLPVEQYF.

The V gene is TRBV9, the J gene TRBJ1-1, with TRBD1 as a possible D gene (5 bases). The CDR3 loop spans 16 amino acids. Germline loops: CDR1 SGDLS, CDR2 YYNGEE. V was shortened by 2 bases and J by 1 base, with 15 bases between the two germline ends. The CDR3 nucleotides read TGTGCCAGCAGCGTGTCCACGGGGCGGGCGAACACTGAAGCTTTCTTT. Protein product: CASSVSTGRANTEAFF.

This clone was seen a single time. The rearrangement uses TRBV11-1 and TRBJ1-4; TRBD1 matches 7 bases. Germline CDR1 is SGHAT and CDR2 is FQDESV (reference sequence). The CDR3 has 15 amino acids. The J segment lost 6 bases and the V segment lost 5 bases, leaving 9 bases of the junction unmatched. DNA for the CDR3: TGTGCCAGCAGCGGAACAGGGGATCTGTATGAAAAACTGTTTTTT. This sequence encodes CASSGTGDLYEKLFF. The full variable domain, its missing parts supplied by reference TRBV11-1 and TRBJ1-4, is EAEVAQSPRYKITEKSQAVAFWCDPISGHATLYWYRQILGQGPELLVQFQDESVVDDSQLPKDRFSAERLKGVDSTLKIQPAELGDSAMYLCASSGTGDLYEKLFFGSGTQLSVL.

This clone was seen a few times. The rearrangement uses TRBV9 and TRBJ1-1; TRBD1 agrees at 12 bases. Unmatched junction bases numbered 9, after V lost 3 bases and J lost 3 bases. This CDR3 is built from 17 residues. The germline gives CDR1 SGDLS, CDR2 YYNGEE. The CDR3 DNA is TGTGCCAGCAGCGACCCGGGACAGGGGGCCGGGGACACTGAAGCTTTCTTT. Protein sequence: CASSDPGQGAGDTEAFF.

In this sample, this clone turned up a few times. CDR3 coding DNA: TGTGCCAGCACTCTGGACAGCCTTAGCAATCAGCCCCAGCATTTT. It yields the protein CASTLDSLSNQPQHF. The chain has TRBV2 and TRBJ1-5, with D maybe TRBD1 (6 bases). CDR1 and CDR2 (germline): SNHLY, FYNNEI. V was trimmed by 7 bases and J by 0 bases, leaving 13 bases between them. This CDR3 has 15 residues.

The genes are TRBV10-3 and TRBJ2-3; D is undetermined. The CDR3 has 15 residues. The germline V and J ends were trimmed by 0 bases and 0 bases, with 7 bases remaining between them. CDR1 is ENHRY and CDR2 is SYGVKD in the germline V gene. CDR3 in amino acids: CAISESESSTDTQYF. The DNA for the CDR3 is TGTGCCATCAGTGAGTCGGAAAGTAGCACAGATACGCAGTATTTT.

The chain employs TRBV19 and TRBJ2-7, with TRBD2 identical over 11 bases. CDR3 length: 16 amino acids. Germline lookup yields CDR1 LNHDA and CDR2 SQIVND (reference sequence). V lost 5 bases, J lost 4 bases, and 10 bases stayed unmatched. CDR3 DNA sequence: TGTGCCAGTAGTCGCCTAGCGGGGGGCCTGGGGTACGAGCAGTACTTC. It yields the protein CASSRLAGGLGYEQYF.

This chain links TRBV5-8 with TRBJ1-1, with 9 nucleotides matching TRBD1. Per the germline V gene, CDR1 is SGHTS and CDR2 is YDEGEE. This CDR3 spans 14 amino acids. The V and J ends lost 3 bases and 6 bases, in that order; junction bases with no gene match: 6. This CDR3 is CASSSGQGGAEAFF. As DNA, the CDR3 is TGTGCCAGCAGCTCGGGACAGGGAGGGGCTGAAGCTTTCTTT. The variable domain in full, completed from reference TRBV5-8 and TRBJ1-1, reads EAGVTQSPTHLIKTRGQQATLRCSPISGHTSVYWYQQALGLGLQFLLWYDEGEERNRGNFPPRFSGRQFPNYSSELNVNALELEDSALYLCASSSGQGGAEAFFGQGTRLTVV.

The chain couples TRBV2 to TRBJ2-7; D might be TRBD1 (5 bases). The germline V gene encodes CDR1 SNHLY and CDR2 FYNNEI. This CDR3 region has 14 residues. Trimming stripped 8 bases from V and 3 bases from J, with 17 bases between. CDR3 sequence: CASARVGYDYEQYF. Here the CDR3 DNA reads TGTGCCAGCGCCAGGGTGGGATATGACTACGAGCAGTACTTC.

The gene calls are TRBV6-5 and TRBJ1-6; D not certain. CDR3 size: 14 residues. Trimming took 4 bases from V and 14 from J, leaving 18 bases between them. The germline gives CDR1 MNHEY, CDR2 SVGAGI. CDR3 region: CASSSAKGIGSLHF. The CDR3 DNA sequence: TGTGCCAGCAGTTCAGCGAAGGGAATTGGATCCCTCCACTTT.

The CDR3 sequence: CSVYVGGSNGYTF. As DNA, the CDR3 is TGCAGCGTTTACGTCGGGGGGAGCAATGGCTACACCTTC. V usage is TRBV29-1 and J usage is TRBJ1-2, with D tentatively TRBD1 (5 bases). Germline assignment: CDR1 SQVTM and CDR2 ANQGSEA. CDR3 length: 13 residues. Trimming pared 5 bases from V and 6 bases from J, leaving 16 bases between.

The V call is TRBV29-1, the J call TRBJ1-2; D is undetermined. The CDR3 spans 11 residues. Trimming took 6 bases from V and 4 from J, leaving 9 bases between them. The germline CDR1 and CDR2 sequences are SQVTM and ANQGSEA. This chain's CDR3 is CSVDQVYGYTF. CDR3 bases: TGCAGCGTCGACCAGGTCTATGGCTACACCTTC.

This chain links TRBV29-1 with TRBJ2-1, with TRBD2 matching over 7 bases. This CDR3 comprises 18 residues. Germline V CDR1 and CDR2: SQVTM, ANQGSEA. Trimming cost V 3 bases and J 1 base; bases outside gene matches: 15. Here the CDR3 reads CSVEGTDGRATSYNEQFF. DNA of the CDR3: TGCAGCGTTGAGGGGACCGATGGGAGGGCTACGTCCTACAATGAGCAGTTCTTC.

The J gene is TRBJ2-2, the V gene TRBV4-1; TRBD2 is a possible D gene (6 bases). The CDR3 runs 15 residues. The V end was cut by 1 base, the J end by 3 bases, with 9 bases between. Germline V gives CDR1 MGHRA, CDR2 YSYEKL. CDR3 nucleotides: TGCGCCAGCAGCCAAGGGGGGACTGACACCGGGGAGCTGTTTTTT. The encoded protein is CASSQGGTDTGELFF.

As regards this clone: One end of the junction is discordant with germline, which a read error may explain. V and J are TRBV11-2 and TRBJ2-2; no firm D call. The CDR3 spans 11 residues. Per the germline V gene, CDR1 is SGHAT and CDR2 is FQNNGV. CDR3 region: CASSLGPLPPF. The DNA for the CDR3 is TGTGCCAGCAGCTTAGGTCCTCTCCCCCCTTTT.

This rearrangement joins TRBV5-1 to TRBJ2-5, with 8 nucleotides matching TRBD1. V trimming: 3 bases; J trimming: 2 bases; junction bases outside the gene matches: 9. Germline assignment: CDR1 SGHRS and CDR2 YFSETQ. The CDR3 sequence is 16 residues long. The CDR3 loop is CASSSLPGTGQETQYF. CDR3 DNA sequence: TGCGCCAGCAGCTCGCTACCCGGGACAGGACAAGAGACCCAGTACTTC.